Included here is one T cell receptor (beta chain) sequence, with context. In the authors' methods: Reference gene primer amplification in the assay estimated nucleated cell counts. Sequencing was performed with immunoSEQ multiplex PCR; in TCRdb, only in-frame clones are kept and a portion is missing. V, J and clone size are those of that table, while D and trimming were read from the DNA. The data show 95,000 to 150,000 clones, with about nine tenths seen just once and roughly 4% held by the top ten. This record comes from a study of blood T cell repertoires in COVID-19. Study-wide context: The United States, Italy and Spain provided the acute and convalescent COVID-19 samples. Nucleic acid was either cDNA or gDNA, and it came from T cells, B-cell-depleted T cells, or PBMCs.

The sequence was collected from a man aged 40-49 years with acute or convalescent COVID-19. Material for sequencing was peripheral blood.

The CDR3 sequence is CASSLVQGNSPLHF. CDR3 DNA: TGTGCCAGCAGCTTAGTACAGGGGAATTCACCCCTCCACTTT. V is TRBV7-2 and J is TRBJ1-6; 7 nucleotides align to TRBD1. CDR3 length: 14 amino acids. J gave up 7 bases and V 1 base, and 1 base lay outside the gene matches. The germline V gene has CDR1 SGHTA and CDR2 FQGNSA.